Below are 13 T cell receptor beta chains sequenced from a single sample in a study of cytomegalovirus exposure and HLA in healthy donors. Generated by immunoSEQ multiplex PCR, the TCRdb table keeps only in-frame clones and is missing some. The sample shows under 200,000 clones, roughly nine tenths of them seen only once. The sequencing input was PBMCs. The source is a woman in her 30s in good health and CMV-seronegative.

This CDR3 reads CATSSAGDRGSPLHF. The CDR3 DNA sequence: TGTGCCACCAGCAGTGCGGGGGACAGGGGTTCACCCCTCCACTTT. This chain joins TRBV15 and TRBJ1-6; 10 positions agree with TRBD1. V trimming: 3 bases; J trimming: 9 bases; junction bases outside the gene matches: 5. Germline CDR1 reads LNHNV; CDR2 reads YYDKDF (reference sequence). The CDR3 runs 15 residues. The variable domain in full, with the rest retrieved from reference TRBV15 and TRBJ1-6, is DAMVIQNPRYQVTQFGKPVTLSCSQTLNHNVMYWYQQKSSQAPKLLFHYYDKDFNNEADTPDNFQSRRPNTSFCFLDIRSPGLGDTAMYLCATSSAGDRGSPLHFGNGTRLTVT.

This clone was seen only once. The gene calls are TRBV6-1 and TRBJ2-7; a possible D gene is TRBD2 (5 bases). CDR3 length equals 12 residues. Per germline, CDR1 MNHNS and CDR2 SASEGT. V lost 7 bases to trimming and J lost 1 base, with 8 bases between them. The CDR3 DNA reads TGTGCCAGCACGACGGGATCCTACGAGCAGTACTTC. This sequence encodes CASTTGSYEQYF.

J is TRBJ1-6 and V is TRBV6-5, with 12 bases matching TRBD1. This CDR3 has 13 residues. Per germline, CDR1 MNHEY and CDR2 SVGAGI. Trimming cost V 11 bases and J 10 bases; bases outside gene matches: 6. The CDR3 region is CAAGQGARSPLHF. The CDR3 bases are TGTGCCGCGGGACAGGGGGCGAGGTCACCCCTCCACTTT.

This chain connects TRBV5-1 to TRBJ1-3; a weak D match, TRBD1 (5 bases). This CDR3 spans 15 amino acids. V lost 5 bases and J 0 bases, leaving 12 bases between the germline ends. Germline-derived CDR1 and CDR2 are SGHRS and YFSETQ. The CDR3 loop reads CASRGDASSGNTIYF. The CDR3 bases are TGCGCCAGCAGAGGGGACGCCTCCTCTGGAAACACCATATATTTT.

The chain combines TRBV4-2 with TRBJ1-1; TRBD1 matches 8 bases. Trimming cost V 4 bases and J 5 bases; bases outside gene matches: 9. Germline lookup yields CDR1 LGHNA and CDR2 YNFKEQ. CDR3 length: 15 amino acids. The CDR3 DNA reads TGTGCCAGCAGCCTAGGACAGGGCGAGGGGACTGAAGCTTTCTTT. Amino acids: CASSLGQGEGTEAFF.

The chain links TRBV28 to TRBJ2-7; 7 nucleotides agree with TRBD2. Germline V gene sequence: CDR1 MDHEN, CDR2 SYDVKM. V dropped 10 bases and J dropped 2; count of bases not matched to a gene: 11. The CDR3 is 14 residues long. CDR3 DNA: TGTGCCACCGCCGAAGCGGGGCTAACCTACGAGCAGTACTTC. Amino acids: CATAEAGLTYEQYF.

The rearrangement joins TRBV7-3 to TRBJ2-5; no reliable D call. CDR1 is SGHTA and CDR2 is FQGTGA in the germline V gene. V was cut by 1 base and J by 5 bases, with 8 bases left in between. This CDR3 region has 13 residues. CDR3 DNA sequence: TGTGCCAGCAGCTTAATAAGATTGGAGACCCAGTACTTC. It specifies CASSLIRLETQYF.

With regard to this clone: The sample carries other DNA sequences with the same CDR3. The CDR3 protein is CASSLGQGDYGYTF. The CDR3 DNA is TGCGCCAGCAGCCTAGGACAGGGGGACTATGGCTACACCTTC. The rearrangement joins TRBV4-3 to TRBJ1-2; TRBD1 matches at 10 bases. The CDR3 covers 14 residues. V lost 4 bases to trimming and J lost 3 bases; unmatched junction nucleotides: 2. Germline assignment: CDR1 LGHNA and CDR2 YSLEER.

This chain uses TRBV5-4 with TRBJ1-4, with D possibly being TRBD1 (6 bases). V dropped 1 base and J dropped 2 bases, with 15 bases sitting between them. CDR1 SGHNT and CDR2 YYREEE come from the germline V gene (reference sequence). This CDR3 contains 17 residues. The CDR3 spells CASSLWGRGSTNEKLFF. CDR3 DNA sequence: TGTGCCAGCAGCTTGTGGGGCAGGGGATCTACTAATGAAAAACTGTTTTTT.

The chain recombines TRBV9 with TRBJ2-7; 7 bases agree with TRBD2. V lost 4 bases to trimming and J lost 2 bases; unmatched junction nucleotides: 3. CDR1 is SGDLS and CDR2 is YYNGEE in the germline V gene. This CDR3 comprises 13 residues. In DNA, the CDR3 is TGTGCCAGCAGCCCCAGCGGGGCCTACGAGCAGTACTTC. It codes for CASSPSGAYEQYF.

The V and J genes are TRBV7-9 and TRBJ2-1, with D maybe TRBD1 (5 bases). Looked up from germline, CDR1 is SEHNR and CDR2 is FQNEAQ (reference sequence). The CDR3 has 16 residues. Trimming left V 7 bases short and J 4 bases short, with 20 bases between. The CDR3 loop reads CASNEEKGPRYNEQFF. In nucleotides, the CDR3 is TGTGCCAGCAACGAAGAAAAGGGGCCCAGGTACAATGAGCAGTTCTTC. The full variable domain, with the rest looked up from reference TRBV7-9 and TRBJ2-1, is DTGVSQNPRHKITKRGQNVTFRCDPISEHNRLYWYRQTLGQGPEFLTYFQNEAQLEKSRLLSDRFSAERPKGSFSTLEIQRTEQGDSAMYLCASNEEKGPRYNEQFFGPGTRLTVL.

The J gene is TRBJ1-2, the V gene TRBV7-2, with D perhaps matching TRBD1 (5 bases). Germline assignment: CDR1 SGHTA and CDR2 FQGNSA. V lost 5 bases and J lost 4, with 11 bases in between. This CDR3 has 13 residues. The CDR3 loop is CASSLDRTYGYTF. The DNA for the CDR3 is TGTGCCAGCAGCCTAGACAGAACCTATGGCTACACCTTC. The variable domain in full, completed from reference TRBV7-2 and TRBJ1-2, reads GAGVSQSPSNKVTEKGKDVELRCDPISGHTALYWYRQSLGQGLEFLIYFQGNSAPDKSGLPSDRFSAERTGGSVSTLTIQRTQQEDSAVYLCASSLDRTYGYTFGSGTRLTVV.

The rearrangement uses TRBV6-5 and TRBJ1-1; 7 nucleotides line up with TRBD1. This CDR3 spans 13 amino acids. V dropped 6 bases and J dropped 3; count of bases not matched to a gene: 4. Germline-derived CDR1 and CDR2 are MNHEY and SVGAGI. The CDR3 loop reads CASSPGQHTEAFF. The CDR3 coding sequence is TGTGCCAGCAGCCCGGGACAGCACACTGAAGCTTTCTTT.